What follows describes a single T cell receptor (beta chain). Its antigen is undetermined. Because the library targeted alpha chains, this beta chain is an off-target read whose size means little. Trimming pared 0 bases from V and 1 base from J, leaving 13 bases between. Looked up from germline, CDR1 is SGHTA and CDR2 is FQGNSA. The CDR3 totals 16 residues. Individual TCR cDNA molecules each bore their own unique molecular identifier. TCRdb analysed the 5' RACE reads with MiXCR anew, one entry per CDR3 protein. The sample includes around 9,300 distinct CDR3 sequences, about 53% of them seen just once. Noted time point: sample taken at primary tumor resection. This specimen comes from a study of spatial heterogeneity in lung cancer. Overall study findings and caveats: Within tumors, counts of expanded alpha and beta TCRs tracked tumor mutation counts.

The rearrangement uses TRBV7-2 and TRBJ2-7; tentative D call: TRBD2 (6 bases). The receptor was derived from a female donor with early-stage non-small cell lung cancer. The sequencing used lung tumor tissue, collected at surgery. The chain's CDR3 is CASSLAASAPSYEQYF. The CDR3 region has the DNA TGTGCCAGCAGCTTAGCGGCTAGCGCACCGTCCTACGAGCAGTACTTC.